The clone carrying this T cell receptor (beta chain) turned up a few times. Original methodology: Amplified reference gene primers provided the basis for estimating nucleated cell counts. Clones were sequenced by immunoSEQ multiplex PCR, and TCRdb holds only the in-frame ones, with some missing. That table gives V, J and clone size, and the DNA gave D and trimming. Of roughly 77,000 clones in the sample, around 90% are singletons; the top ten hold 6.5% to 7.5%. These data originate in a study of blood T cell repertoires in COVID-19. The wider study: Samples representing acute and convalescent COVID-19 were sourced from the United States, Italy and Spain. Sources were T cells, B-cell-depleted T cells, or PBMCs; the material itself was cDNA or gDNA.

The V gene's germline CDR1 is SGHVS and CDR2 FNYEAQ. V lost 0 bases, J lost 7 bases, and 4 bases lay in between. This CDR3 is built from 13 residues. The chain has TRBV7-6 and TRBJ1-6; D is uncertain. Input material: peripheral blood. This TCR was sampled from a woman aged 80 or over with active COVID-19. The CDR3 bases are TGTGCCAGCAGCTTAGCGGCCAATTCACCCCTCCACTTT. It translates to CASSLAANSPLHF.